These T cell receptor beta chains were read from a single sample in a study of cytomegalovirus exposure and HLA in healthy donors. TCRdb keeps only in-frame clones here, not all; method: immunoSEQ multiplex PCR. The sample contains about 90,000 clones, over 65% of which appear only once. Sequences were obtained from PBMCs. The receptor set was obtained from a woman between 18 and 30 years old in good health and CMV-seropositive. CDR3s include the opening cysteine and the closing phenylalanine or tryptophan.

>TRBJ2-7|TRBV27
CASSLSGTWGAEQYF
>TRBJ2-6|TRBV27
CASRTFSGANVLTF
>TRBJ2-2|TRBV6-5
CAARTGGAGGELFF
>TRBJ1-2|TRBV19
CASSKDRGGGYGYTF
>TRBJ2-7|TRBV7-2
CASSRPTSGREDEQYF
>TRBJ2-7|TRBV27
CASSSELASPPYEQYF
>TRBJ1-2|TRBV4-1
CASSQEGRGRDGYTF
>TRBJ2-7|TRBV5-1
CASSPRIGKGGHEQYF
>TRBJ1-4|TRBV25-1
CASSAYRQGSTNEKLFF
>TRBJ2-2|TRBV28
CASSDDREVLFF
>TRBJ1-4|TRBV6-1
CAISGEHGEKLFF
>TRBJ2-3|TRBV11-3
CASSAGGRVQYF
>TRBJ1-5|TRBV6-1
CASRPEISNQPQHF
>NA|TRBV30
CAWSLGGSEQYF
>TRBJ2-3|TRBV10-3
CAISDRQTTDTQYF
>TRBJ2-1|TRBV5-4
CAIPTSGSNEQFF
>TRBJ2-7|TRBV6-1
CASRVRQGVGEQYF
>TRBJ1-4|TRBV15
CATSGRRDEKLFF
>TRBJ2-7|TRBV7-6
CASSLALSGSSYEQYF
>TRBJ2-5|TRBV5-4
CASSLRGANNPQYF
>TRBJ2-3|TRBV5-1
CASSTGTGGTDTQYF
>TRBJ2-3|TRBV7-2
CASSSDGGDTQYF
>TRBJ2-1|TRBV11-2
CASSLDYGTPHDYEQFF
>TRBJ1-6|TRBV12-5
CASGGQGNSPLHF
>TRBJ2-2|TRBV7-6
CASSLLGQNTGELFF
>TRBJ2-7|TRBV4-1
CASSQGGGRTEQYF
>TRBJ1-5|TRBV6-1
CASSGRGRGRSTRQPQHF
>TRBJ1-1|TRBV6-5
CASSYRQLNTEAFF
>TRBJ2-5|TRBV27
CASSLSGTSGRTGETQYF
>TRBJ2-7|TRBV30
CAWSGTSGSTLFGEQYF
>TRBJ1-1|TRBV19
CASRISSVNTEAFF
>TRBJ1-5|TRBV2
CASRGDRFSNQPQHF
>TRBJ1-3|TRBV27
CASSSIDRGRTGNTIYF
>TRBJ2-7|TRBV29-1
CSVGTALWEQYF
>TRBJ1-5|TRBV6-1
CASGGNQPQHF
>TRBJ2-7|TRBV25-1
CASSEGTGLSYEQYF
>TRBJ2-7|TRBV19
CASSIRQVNYEQYF
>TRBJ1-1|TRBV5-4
CASSFAGVGGSNTEAFF
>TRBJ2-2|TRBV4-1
CASSQVLAVTGELFF
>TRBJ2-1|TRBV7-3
CASSPQLAQGGEQFF
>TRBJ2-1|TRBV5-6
CASSLAGTSGTFYNEQFF
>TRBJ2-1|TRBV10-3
CAVGRVGGSSYNEQFF
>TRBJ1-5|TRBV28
CASSLLQGGQPQHF
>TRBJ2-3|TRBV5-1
CASSLGGPPHTQYF
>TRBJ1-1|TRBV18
CASSSLGWEAFF
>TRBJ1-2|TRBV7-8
CASSPFPVSYGYTF
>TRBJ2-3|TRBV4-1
CASSLGTSDSTDTQYF
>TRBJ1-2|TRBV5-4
CASSLGPGQGYGYTF
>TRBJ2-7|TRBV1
CTSRPDLTYEQYF
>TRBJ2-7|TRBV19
CASSARQGPYEQYF
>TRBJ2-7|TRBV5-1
CASSQDSQPRSAEQYF
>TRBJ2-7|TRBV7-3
CASSPDGSSYEQYF
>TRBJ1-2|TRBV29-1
CSVEDLGENYGYTF
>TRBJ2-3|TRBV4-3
CASSRGLAGGTDTQYF
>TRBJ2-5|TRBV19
CASRRTGPSQETQYF
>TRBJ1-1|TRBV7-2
CASSLDRTGDTEAFF
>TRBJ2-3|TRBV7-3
CASSLWSGLSTDTQYF